Listed below are T cell receptor beta chains from one sample, sequenced in a study of blood T cells in healthy people across ages. TCRdb reprocessed the 5' RACE reads with MiXCR, giving one entry per CDR3 protein. The top ten clones hold approximately 23% of a sample with about 600,000 distinct CDR3 sequences, 45% to 55% of them seen once. The sample consisted of blood. The receptors derive from a man older than 75 in good health. Both conserved end residues are part of each CDR3. The D gene is left open where the match is weak. The size of a clone is reported for some rows only, either as once, few or many, or as a class for expanded clones.

v_call	j_call	clone_size	d_call	cdr3_nt	cdr3_aa
TRBV9	TRBJ2-6	-	-	TGTGCCAGCAGCGTAACGGCTGGGGCCAACGTCCTGACTTTC	CASSVTAGANVLTF
TRBV6-6	TRBJ2-7	few	TRBD2	TGTGCCAGCAGTAAACGGACTAGCGGGGTAGCCTACGAGCAGTACTTC	CASSKRTSGVAYEQYF
TRBV7-3	TRBJ2-6	-	-	TGTGCCAGCAGCGTGATCGGGGCCAACGTCCTGACTTTC	CASSVIGANVLTF
TRBV5-6	TRBJ2-1	-	-	TGTGCCAGCAGCTTGTTGGGGGGCCAATACAATGAGCAGTTCTTC	CASSLLGGQYNEQFF
TRBV4-2	TRBJ1-1	-	-	TGTGCCAGCAGCCAAGAGACTACGAACACTGAAGCTTTCTTT	CASSQETTNTEAFF
TRBV6-4	TRBJ2-1	-	TRBD2	TGTGCCAGCAGCGCAGAAGCGGGGGGGCCGGATCAGTTCTTC	CASSAEAGGPDQFF
TRBV9	TRBJ2-1	-	TRBD2	TGTGCCAGCAGCGCCCCCAGCGGGAGGTCCTACAATGAGCAGTTCTTC	CASSAPSGRSYNEQFF
TRBV7-2	TRBJ1-5	once	-	TGTGCCAGCAGCTTAGAGGGGGACAATCAGCCCCAGCATTTT	CASSLEGDNQPQHF
TRBV28	TRBJ2-5	-	-	TGTGCCAGCAAATTCCCCACAGGCCACGGGGAGACCCAGTACTTC	CASKFPTGHGETQYF
TRBV5-1	TRBJ2-7	many	-	TGCGCCAGCAGCCCGGTTGGTGACAGTTACGAGCAGTACTTC	CASSPVGDSYEQYF
TRBV2	TRBJ2-7	few	TRBD1	TGTGCCAGCAGGGGACAGGTCCACTCCTACGAGCAGTACTTC	CASRGQVHSYEQYF
TRBV9	TRBJ2-7	-	-	TGTGCCAGCAGCTCAGAAGGTTTTGGATACGAGCAGTACTTC	CASSSEGFGYEQYF
TRBV11-2	TRBJ2-7	-	-	TGTGCCAGCAGCTTAGGACAGGCCCCCTACGAGCAGTACTTC	CASSLGQAPYEQYF
TRBV29-1	TRBJ2-3	-	-	TGCAGCGTTGAAGAATCCGGGGATACGCAGTATTTT	CSVEESGDTQYF
TRBV5-1	TRBJ2-7	-	-	TGCGCCAGCAGCTTCGGGACGGGGGGCCGTCAGGAGCAGTACTTC	CASSFGTGGRQEQYF
TRBV12-3/TRBV12-4	TRBJ2-7	-	TRBD2	TGTGCCAGCAGCCCCTCAGCGGGGGCCTACGAGCAGTACTTC	CASSPSAGAYEQYF
TRBV20-1	TRBJ2-7	-	-	TGCAGTGCTAGCCGGGGTAGCGCGAATGGGCCCCTTTACGAGCAGTACTTC	CSASRGSANGPLYEQYF
TRBV27	TRBJ1-1	-	TRBD1	TGTGCCAGCAGTTATCGGACAGGGGCGAACACTGAAGCTTTCTTT	CASSYRTGANTEAFF
TRBV6-2/TRBV6-3	TRBJ2-2	-	-	TGTGCCAGCAGGGGAGGGACAGGGAACACCGGGGAGCTGTTTTTT	CASRGGTGNTGELFF
TRBV30	TRBJ1-1	-	-	TGTGCCTGGAGTGTAAATGGGCTAACTTATGAAGCTTTCTTT	CAWSVNGLTYEAFF
TRBV28	TRBJ1-1	-	-	TGTGCCAGCAGTTTAATTCAAGCGAACACTGAAGCTTTCTTT	CASSLIQANTEAFF
TRBV5-5	TRBJ2-1	-	TRBD2	TGTGCCAGCAGCCGAGGTAGCGGGAGGGTCGATGAGCAGTTCTTC	CASSRGSGRVDEQFF
TRBV5-1	TRBJ2-1	-	-	TGCGCCAGCAGCTTGTACGGGCTTCAAGGCAATGAGCAGTTCTTC	CASSLYGLQGNEQFF
TRBV7-9	TRBJ2-1	many	-	TGTGCCAGCAGCCTTGGGACCTACAATGAGCAGTTCTTC	CASSLGTYNEQFF
TRBV5-1	TRBJ1-2	few	TRBD1	TGCGCCAGCAGCTTGCAGGGGGAAGGAGGCTACACCTTC	CASSLQGEGGYTF
TRBV12-3/TRBV12-4	TRBJ1-2	few	-	TGTGCCAGCAGTTTAACCAGCAGAGAGGGCTACACCTTC	CASSLTSREGYTF
TRBV12-3/TRBV12-4	TRBJ2-5	few	-	TGTGCCAGCAGTCCCCACTCGGCGCTCCTCCAAGAGACCCAGTACTTC	CASSPHSALLQETQYF
TRBV7-3	TRBJ2-3	-	-	TGTGCCAGCAGCTTAGGGGCTACCACAGATACGCAGTATTTT	CASSLGATTDTQYF
TRBV6-5	TRBJ2-2	many	-	TGTGCCAGCAGCCCCCGGGACAAACACACCGGGGAGCTGTTTTTT	CASSPRDKHTGELFF